The 13 T cell receptor beta chains in this list originate from one sample, sequenced in a study of cytomegalovirus exposure and HLA in healthy donors. Amplification used 60 Vbeta primers and 13 Jbeta primers. TCRdb's table, derived via immunoSEQ multiplex PCR, lists solely in-frame clones and lacks some. Recorded here are 80,000 to 100,000 clones; the top ten clones represent approximately 15%. Sequenced input: PBMCs. Receptors originate from a man in his forties or fifties in good health and CMV-seropositive.

The chain is built from TRBV11-3 and TRBJ2-1, with D possibly TRBD2 on 5 matching bases. CDR1 SGHNT and CDR2 YENEEA come from the germline V gene. Between the trimmed V and J ends, which lost 5 bases and 12 bases, there was a span of 14 bases. The CDR3 runs to 12 residues. DNA of the CDR3: TGTGCCAGCAGCATATCTAGGGCGGGGCAGTTCTTC. It is translated as CASSISRAGQFF.

The V and J genes are TRBV7-9 and TRBJ1-5; D unclear. The germline V gene encodes CDR1 SEHNR and CDR2 FQNEAQ (reference sequence). The CDR3 contains 17 residues. Trimming took off 2 bases at V and 4 bases at J, with 18 bases between the two ends. The CDR3 DNA is TGTGCCAGCAGCTTATATAGATTGGGAGAATCTAATCAGCCCCAGCATTTT. It encodes CASSLYRLGESNQPQHF.

Here the CDR3 reads CATSRGDFYPPYEQYV. The CDR3, as DNA: TGTGCCACCAGCAGAGGGGACTTCTACCCTCCCTACGAGCAGTACGTC. The rearrangement uses TRBV15 and TRBJ2-7; TRBD2 might be the D (6 bases). Germline loops: CDR1 LNHNV, CDR2 YYDKDF (reference sequence). The V and J ends lost 1 base and 2 bases respectively, with 15 bases between them. The CDR3 has 16 residues.

The chain has TRBV16 and TRBJ1-1; D might be TRBD1 (5 bases). The CDR3 consists of 14 residues. The V and J ends lost 6 bases and 0 bases respectively, with 11 bases between them. Germline CDR1 is KGHSY and CDR2 is FQNENV. The CDR3 protein is CASSPRAMNTEAFF. DNA for the CDR3: TGTGCCAGCAGTCCCAGGGCGATGAACACTGAAGCTTTCTTT.

V is TRBV30 and J is TRBJ1-6, with 9 bases matching TRBD1. Losses at the gene ends were 4 bases for V and 9 bases for J; bases not matched to a gene: 4. Germline CDR1 GTSNPN, CDR2 SVGIG (reference sequence). This CDR3 region has 13 residues. This CDR3 reads CAWKTGGSSPLHF. The CDR3 region has the DNA TGTGCCTGGAAAACAGGGGGCAGTTCACCCCTCCACTTT. The variable domain in full, with the rest retrieved from reference TRBV30 and TRBJ1-6, is SQTIHQWPATLVQPVGSPLSLECTVEGTSNPNLYWYRQAAGRGLQLLFYSVGIGQISSEVPQNLSASRPQDRQFILSSKKLLLSDSGFYLCAWKTGGSSPLHFGNGTRLTVT.

The chain is built from TRBV2 and TRBJ1-5; tentatively, D is TRBD1 (5 bases). V shed 6 bases and J shed 2 bases, with 11 bases lying between them. Germline CDR1 SNHLY, CDR2 FYNNEI. The CDR3 spans 14 residues. CDR3 loop: CASRGRDGNQPQHF. CDR3 in DNA: TGTGCCAGCAGGGGCAGGGATGGCAATCAGCCCCAGCATTTT.

The chain recombines TRBV7-9 with TRBJ2-1; 11 bases map to TRBD2. Germline CDR1 and CDR2: SEHNR and FQNEAQ (reference sequence). This CDR3 spans 16 amino acids. Trimming removed 5 bases from V and 5 bases from J; junction bases left unmatched: 8. The CDR3 region has the DNA TGTGCCAGCAGCCCAAAGGGGACTAGCGGCCACAATGAGCAGTTCTTC. It specifies CASSPKGTSGHNEQFF.

This sequence joins TRBV30 and TRBJ2-6, with 7 bases identical to TRBD1. Germline CDR1 GTSNPN, CDR2 SVGIG (reference sequence). J was trimmed by 2 bases and V by 3 bases; bases with no gene match: 4. This CDR3 is built from 15 residues. This CDR3 is CAWRTDRAGANVLTF. Here the CDR3 DNA reads TGTGCCTGGAGAACCGACAGGGCTGGGGCCAACGTCCTGACTTTC.

In nucleotides, the CDR3 is TGTGCCAGTCGCGGGGATAGCAATCAGCCCCAGCATTTT. Its translation: CASRGDSNQPQHF. V and J are TRBV2 and TRBJ1-5; D unresolved. The CDR3 runs to 13 residues. Trimming pared 9 bases from V and 0 bases from J, leaving 9 bases between. CDR1 is SNHLY and CDR2 is FYNNEI in the germline V gene.

This sequence joins TRBV4-1 and TRBJ2-1; 7 bases agree with TRBD2. J lost 6 bases, V lost 2 bases, and 10 bases had no gene match. Germline CDR1 is MGHRA and CDR2 is YSYEKL. The CDR3 spans 16 residues. The CDR3 region is CASSQLAGRGFNEQFF. The CDR3 region has the DNA TGCGCCAGCAGCCAATTAGCGGGTAGGGGATTCAATGAGCAGTTCTTC.

The V call is TRBV5-8, the J call TRBJ1-5; 7 nucleotides line up with TRBD1. V shed 3 bases and J 1 base; nucleotides not matched to a gene: 7. CDR1 is SGHTS, CDR2 YDEGEE, per germline. This CDR3 has 16 amino acids. DNA for the CDR3: TGTGCCAGCAGCTGGTTGACAGGGTCGAGCAATCAGCCCCAGCATTTT. This translates into CASSWLTGSSNQPQHF.

About this clone: A junction end diverges from the germline sequence, so it may reflect a read error. The chain couples TRBV7-7 to TRBJ2-7; tentatively, D is TRBD1 (5 bases). The CDR3 has 17 residues. Germline CDR1 and CDR2: SSHAT and FNYEAQ (reference sequence). For the CDR3, the DNA is TGTGCTAGCAGCTCCTTTCTGACAGAGCCCTCCCCATACGAGCAGTACTTC. Residues: CASSSFLTEPSPYEQYF.

The rearrangement joins TRBV4-2 to TRBJ2-1; D remains ambiguous. CDR1 is LGHNA, CDR2 YNFKEQ, per germline. The CDR3 is made up of 15 amino acids. V lost 0 bases, J lost 0 bases, and 6 bases lay in between. The CDR3 DNA reads TGTGCCAGCAGCCAAGAGATGAGCTCCTACAATGAGCAGTTCTTC. It yields the protein CASSQEMSSYNEQFF.